Listed below are T cell receptor beta chains from one sample, sequenced in a study of siplizumab effects on memory and regulatory T cells. The assay was immunoSEQ multiplex PCR, and TCRdb's table has in-frame clones only and misses some. The sample includes under 150,000 clones, roughly 94% of them seen just once. Sequenced input: non-Treg CD4+ T cells sorted from blood. These receptor sequences come from a human donor in good health. CDR3s leave out the opening cysteine and the closing phenylalanine or tryptophan.

TRBV14	TRBJ2-5	ASSLGQGMWETQY
TRBV5-1	TRBJ2-3	ASSLVSGTFTDTQY
TRBV20-1	TRBJ1-1	SASKGLEAF
TRBV27	TRBJ1-1	ASSFRGSRGPTEAF
TRBV7-9	TRBJ1-2	ASSPGDGYT
TRBV6-1	TRBJ1-5	ASSETRWRGGNSNQPQH
TRBV28	TRBJ1-2	ASSFTGGNYGYT
TRBV29-1	TRBJ1-1	SVGFWVRGIGEAF
TRBV18	TRBJ2-2	ASSPRQGSTGELF
TRBV5-4	TRBJ2-5	ASSSQHQETQY
TRBV7-9	TRBJ1-2	ASSNLDSSYGYT
TRBV27	TRBJ1-1	ASSFVQGGTEAF
TRBV9	TRBJ1-3	ASTSGGAGSGNTIY
TRBV16	TRBJ1-6	ASSQSGQYNSPLH
TRBV5-4	TRBJ2-5	ASSFEFQETQY
TRBV5-5	TRBJ1-4	ASRLPGQGQEKLF
TRBV2	TRBJ2-5	ASIARFLQETQY
TRBV11-1	TRBJ2-1	ASSLPGRNNEQF
TRBV7-3	TRBJ2-6	ASSSGGSSGANVLT
TRBV5-6	TRBJ1-6	ASSVPGQGRSPLH
TRBV10-3	TRBJ1-1	AISDPTEGNTEAF
TRBV4-1	TRBJ2-6	ASSQTGRSGANVLT
TRBV9	TRBJ1-2	ASSPDRTYGYT
TRBV10-3	TRBJ2-6	AISESYSGANVLT
TRBV5-1	TRBJ2-7	ASSFSQGAGTYEQY
TRBV19	TRBJ2-2	ASSIGGSVTGELF
TRBV6-5	TRBJ2-7	ASSYRSGGPYEQY
TRBV19	TRBJ1-6	ASSIETGYSPLH
TRBV5-6	TRBJ2-5	ASSQQRVSETQY
TRBV6-1	TRBJ1-5	ASTNSDASTQPQH
TRBV7-8	TRBJ2-6	ASSWERANVLT
TRBV6-5	TRBJ2-5	ASSHGSEMY
TRBV28	TRBJ1-5	ASSLTGATYSNQPQH
TRBV4-1	TRBJ2-3	ASSQERGRVPSQY
TRBV6-5	TRBJ2-3	ASSYRRQGADTQY
TRBV19	TRBJ2-1	ASTSGDSIYNEQF
TRBV6-1	TRBJ1-1	ALGWGTEAF
TRBV29-1	TRBJ1-2	SVRLLANYGYT
TRBV5-4	TRBJ1-4	ASSSGGATNEKLF
TRBV19	TRBJ1-5	ASSWGQGHDQPQH
TRBV5-1	TRBJ2-5	ASSLTSGGPQETQY
TRBV27	TRBJ2-1	ASSSPSGGRSSGNEQF
TRBV5-1	TRBJ1-5	ASSLDGGNQPQH
TRBV18	TRBJ2-5	ASSPTETQY
TRBV2	TRBJ1-5	ASSEASSNQPQH
TRBV5-1	TRBJ1-1	ASSLTAGQKNTEAF
TRBV30	TRBJ1-3	AWSAGLTDSGNTIY
TRBV19	TRBJ2-3	ASSTGLAGTDTQY
TRBV19	TRBJ2-1	ASSKDAGGSNEQF
TRBV21-1	TRBJ2-2	ASSKPRGITNTGELF